This entry features one T cell receptor (beta chain) sequence. Its target is unknown. Germline assignment: CDR1 SGHRS and CDR2 YFSETQ. Trimming left V 4 bases short and J 2 bases short, with 10 bases between. The CDR3 is made up of 14 amino acids. This sample is drawn from a study of cytomegalovirus exposure and HLA in healthy donors. Researchers ran the PCR with 60 Vbeta and 13 Jbeta primers. Original processing notes: Later, 80 million or so unique TCR beta chains were counted in an analysis, and around 11 million of them were shared. Some clones are missing from TCRdb's copy, which holds only in-frame ones; the method was immunoSEQ multiplex PCR. The V and J calls and clone size come from that table; D and trimming were worked out from the DNA. Its table lists over 100,000 clones. Study-wide points: Some TCR beta chains (more than 150 of them) were listed as cytomegalovirus-associated. Rare TCR sequences dominated, though some public TCRs recurred in many donors.

This rearrangement joins TRBV5-1 to TRBJ2-1; D call uncertain. Sequenced material: PBMCs. The sequence was obtained from a man younger than 45 in good health and CMV-seronegative. The CDR3 loop reads CASSPSRTYNEQFF. In DNA form, the CDR3 reads TGCGCCAGCAGCCCCTCTAGAACCTACAATGAGCAGTTCTTC.